The 23 T cell receptor beta chains below all came from one sample that was sequenced in a study of cytotoxic CD8 clonotypes in ibrutinib-treated CLL. Here immunoSEQ multiplex PCR was the method, and the copy in TCRdb shows in-frame clones only, minus some. The sample carries about 200,000 clones, nearly 80% recorded once. The sequences come from PBMCs, collected after 12 months of ibrutinib treatment. The receptors derive from a human donor with chronic lymphocytic leukemia.

The CDR3 is CASSLDLPRRGGTDTQYF. DNA of the CDR3: TGTGCCAGCAGCTTAGATCTCCCGCGGAGGGGAGGTACAGATACGCAGTATTTT. This chain uses TRBV11-2 with TRBJ2-3; TRBD2 is a possible D gene (6 bases). CDR3 length: 18 amino acids. Germline lookup yields CDR1 SGHAT and CDR2 FQNNGV. V was clipped by 0 bases and J by 3 bases, with 19 bases between them.

The rearrangement links TRBV11-2 to TRBJ2-7; TRBD2 aligns across 12 bases. CDR1 and CDR2 from the germline V gene are SGHAT and FQNNGV. Unmatched junction bases numbered 4, after V lost 8 bases and J lost 2 bases. The CDR3 spans 14 residues. The CDR3 DNA follows: TGTGCCAGCTCCGGGACTAGCGGGCCCTACGAGCAGTACTTC. It is translated as CASSGTSGPYEQYF.

The CDR3 sequence: CASSPHRGGIISYNEQFF. The CDR3 region has the DNA TGTGCCAGCAGCCCCCACCGGGGGGGGATCATCTCCTACAATGAGCAGTTCTTC. The V and J genes are TRBV14 and TRBJ2-1; 8 bases are a match to TRBD2. Germline values: CDR1 SGHDN, CDR2 FVKESK. The CDR3 runs to 18 residues. J gave up 0 bases and V 4 bases, and 11 bases lay outside the gene matches.

This clone was observed a single time. The V gene is TRBV6-5, the J gene TRBJ2-1; D may be TRBD2 (6 bases). From germline, CDR1 is MNHEY and CDR2 SVGAGI. V dropped 0 bases and J dropped 5 bases, with 8 bases sitting between them. This CDR3 comprises 14 residues. The CDR3 bases are TGTGCCAGCAGTTACTCCAGGGAGGACAATGAGCAGTTCTTC. Translation gives CASSYSREDNEQFF.

The rearrangement links TRBV28 to TRBJ1-2; D gene uncertain. The germline V and J ends were trimmed by 6 bases and 8 bases, with 16 bases remaining between them. This CDR3 has 13 amino acids. Germline V gene sequence: CDR1 MDHEN, CDR2 SYDVKM. The CDR3 is CASSPPQVAGYTF. CDR3 DNA: TGTGCCAGCAGCCCCCCTCAGGTGGCGGGCTACACCTTC.

V gene TRBV7-9 combines with J gene TRBJ1-2; weak D call: TRBD1 (5 bases). V dropped 5 bases and J dropped 8 bases, with 15 bases sitting between them. Germline V gene lookup returns CDR1 SEHNR and CDR2 FQNEAQ (reference sequence). This CDR3 contains 13 residues. The CDR3 nucleotides are TGTGCCAGCAGCCCTCGCGGGGGAGAAGGCTACACCTTC. This sequence encodes CASSPRGGEGYTF.

This chain uses TRBV6-5 with TRBJ1-4, with TRBD1 as a possible D gene (6 bases). Trimming took off 6 bases at V and 5 bases at J, with 13 bases between the two ends. Germline assignment: CDR1 MNHEY and CDR2 SVGAGI. This CDR3 has 14 amino acids. The CDR3 sequence is CASSPGTRNEKLFF. For the CDR3, the DNA is TGTGCCAGCAGCCCCGGGACACGGAATGAAAAACTGTTTTTT.

This clone showed up just a few times. The CDR3 spells CASSPSRTGEDEQYF. The CDR3 DNA is TGTGCCAGCAGTCCCTCCCGGACAGGGGAGGACGAGCAGTACTTC. V gene TRBV28 combines with J gene TRBJ2-7, with TRBD1 matching 9 bases. CDR3 size: 15 residues. Germline-derived CDR1 and CDR2 are MDHEN and SYDVKM. J was trimmed by 5 bases and V by 5 bases; bases with no gene match: 10.

The table lists this clone with a few counts. The chain joins TRBV4-2 to TRBJ2-7; D possibly corresponds to TRBD2 (5 bases). V dropped 0 bases and J dropped 6 bases, with 18 bases sitting between them. This CDR3 is built from 16 residues. Germline V CDR1 and CDR2: LGHNA, YNFKEQ. The CDR3 loop reads CASSQEYSGSLVEQYF. CDR3 in DNA: TGTGCCAGCAGCCAAGAGTACAGCGGCTCTTTGGTCGAGCAGTACTTC.

This clone appeared once. The chain carries TRBV6-1 and TRBJ2-5; 11 bases map to TRBD2. Trimming took 4 bases from V and 1 from J; bases not matched to a gene: 2. CDR1 and CDR2 (germline): MNHNS, SASEGT. This CDR3 is built from 15 residues. CDR3 sequence reads: CASSASGGLQETQYF. The DNA for the CDR3 is TGTGCCAGCAGTGCTAGCGGGGGGCTCCAAGAGACCCAGTACTTC.

The gene calls are TRBV9 and TRBJ2-5; a weak D match, TRBD1 (5 bases). V gave up 0 bases and J gave up 2 bases, with 11 bases separating them. Germline V lookup: CDR1 SGDLS, CDR2 YYNGEE. CDR3 length: 15 residues. This CDR3 reads CASSVGGASQETQYF. CDR3 DNA sequence: TGTGCCAGCAGCGTAGGTGGGGCGAGTCAAGAGACCCAGTACTTC.

The rearrangement links TRBV19 to TRBJ1-6; TRBD1 agrees at 7 bases. V lost 5 bases to trimming and J lost 5 bases; unmatched junction nucleotides: 9. CDR1 and CDR2 from the germline V gene are LNHDA and SQIVND (reference sequence). CDR3 size: 16 residues. CDR3 nucleotide sequence: TGTGCCAGTAGTTGGACTGTGACAGGGAATAATTCACCCCTCCACTTT. This gives the protein CASSWTVTGNNSPLHF.

The chain combines TRBV7-9 with TRBJ1-3; D uncertain. The V gene's germline CDR1 is SEHNR and CDR2 FQNEAQ (reference sequence). The CDR3 covers 14 residues. V gave up 2 bases and J gave up 5 bases, with 10 bases separating them. CDR3 bases: TGTGCCAGCAGCTTACCTGATGGAAGAAACACCATATATTTT. Translating gives CASSLPDGRNTIYF.

The V call is TRBV28, the J call TRBJ2-7; 9 bases align to TRBD2. The V segment lost 3 bases and the J segment 5 bases; nucleotides outside the gene matches: 8. This CDR3 is 15 amino acids long. From germline, CDR1 is MDHEN and CDR2 SYDVKM. CDR3 sequence reads: CASSLAVAGVDEQYF. The CDR3 nucleotides read TGTGCCAGCAGTTTGGCTGTAGCGGGAGTCGACGAGCAGTACTTC.

The chain employs TRBV7-8 and TRBJ2-2, with 7 bases identical to TRBD1. CDR1 is SGHVS and CDR2 is FQNEAQ in the germline V gene. The V gene end was trimmed by 2 bases and the J gene end by 3 bases; junction bases not matched to a gene: 3. There are 15 residues in the CDR3. This CDR3 reads CASSLQGVDTGELFF. The DNA of the CDR3 is TGTGCCAGCAGCTTACAGGGGGTTGACACCGGGGAGCTGTTTTTT.

The genes are TRBV23-1 and TRBJ2-7; D not resolved. TRBV23-1 is known as an ORF, though its function is uncertain. The CDR3 loop spans 14 amino acids. V lost 11 bases to trimming and J lost 0 bases, with 17 bases between them. The CDR3 loop is CAFPTGAFSYEQYF. The CDR3 coding sequence is TGCGCCTTCCCAACGGGCGCCTTCTCCTACGAGCAGTACTTC.

The chain has TRBV6-6 and TRBJ2-7, with 9 bases aligning to TRBD1. The germline V gene encodes CDR1 MNHNY and CDR2 SVGAGI (reference sequence). Trimming cost V 7 bases and J 3 bases; bases outside gene matches: 7. The CDR3 has 14 amino acids. CDR3 nucleotides: TGTGCCAGCAATGTAAGGGGACAGGGCTACGAGCAGTACTTC. It is translated as CASNVRGQGYEQYF.

The V and J genes are TRBV11-2 and TRBJ2-1; D possibly corresponds to TRBD2 (7 bases). Germline loops: CDR1 SGHAT, CDR2 FQNNGV. Trimming left V 1 base short and J 8 bases short, with 18 bases between. The CDR3 consists of 16 residues. CDR3 sequence: CASSLAGGGRVDEQFF. As DNA, the CDR3 is TGTGCCAGCAGCTTAGCGGGGGGCGGGAGAGTTGATGAGCAGTTCTTC. The full variable domain, its missing parts supplied by reference TRBV11-2 and TRBJ2-1, is EAGVAQSPRYKIIEKRQSVAFWCNPISGHATLYWYQQILGQGPKLLIQFQNNGVVDDSQLPKDRFSAERLKGVDSTLKIQPAKLEDSAVYLCASSLAGGGRVDEQFFGPGTRLTVL.

The chain has TRBV27 and TRBJ2-7, with TRBD2 identical over 11 bases. The CDR3 contains 15 residues. Germline CDR1 and CDR2: MNHEY and SMNVEV (reference sequence). J lost 4 bases, V lost 5 bases, and 7 bases had no gene match. DNA of the CDR3: TGTGCCAGCAGTGGCCTAGCGGGAGGTATATACGAGCAGTACTTC. This encodes CASSGLAGGIYEQYF.

The chain links TRBV6-5 to TRBJ1-5; D unclear. The germline V gene encodes CDR1 MNHEY and CDR2 SVGAGI. V lost 6 bases and J lost 10, with 13 bases in between. The CDR3 is 12 amino acids. CDR3 protein: CASSNPDLPQHF. The CDR3 DNA reads as TGTGCCAGCAGCAACCCCGACTTACCCCAGCATTTT.

The V gene is TRBV15, the J gene TRBJ2-7; TRBD2 is a possible D gene (6 bases). CDR1 LNHNV and CDR2 YYDKDF come from the germline V gene (reference sequence). This CDR3 contains 13 residues. Trimming left V 8 bases short and J 5 bases short, with 16 bases between. CDR3 nucleotide sequence: TGTGCCACCGCGGGTGGAGGGCGGAACGAGCAGTACTTC. It is translated as CATAGGGRNEQYF.

The chain carries TRBV6-5 and TRBJ2-7, with a tentative D call TRBD1 (6 bases). The CDR3 consists of 13 residues. The V gene's germline CDR1 is MNHEY and CDR2 SVGAGI. V lost 6 bases and J lost 6, with 15 bases in between. In DNA form, the CDR3 reads TGTGCCAGCAGCCCCTGGAGCAGGGGCGAGCAGTACTTC. Translated: CASSPWSRGEQYF.

V and J are TRBV28 and TRBJ2-7; maybe TRBD2 (5 bases). V was pared by 5 bases and J by 0 bases, with 11 bases between. CDR3 length: 14 residues. The germline CDR1 and CDR2 sequences are MDHEN and SYDVKM. CDR3 nucleotides: TGTGCCAGCAGTCCCCCGGGGAGCTCCTACGAGCAGTACTTC. Translating gives CASSPPGSSYEQYF.